The clone carrying this T cell receptor (beta chain) was seen ten or more times. This sample was taken from a study of molecular identifiers for immune sequencing clone quantification. A single record per CDR3 protein comes from TCRdb applying MiXCR to the PCR reads. The repertoire holds tens of thousands of distinct CDR3 sequences, with around a fifth as singletons. The CDR3 length is 16 residues. Germline-derived CDR1 and CDR2 are SNHLY and FYNNEI. V lost 1 base, J lost 2 bases, and 13 bases lay in between. The specimen sequenced was naive CD8+ T cells from blood, with Jurkat cell RNA spiked in. Subset indicated: FACS-sorted CD8+CD4-CCR7+CD45RA+ naive T cells. The TCR originated in a human donor in good health. Some libraries in this study had Jurkat cell RNA spiked in. The rearrangement uses TRBV2 and TRBJ2-3, with D tentatively TRBD2 (5 bases). For the CDR3, the DNA is TGTGCCAGCAGTGAAGGCACGGGGTTCAACACAGATACGCAGTATTTT. Translated, it gives CASSEGTGFNTDTQYF. The entire variable domain, with the rest obtained from reference TRBV2 and TRBJ2-3, is as follows: EPEVTQTPSHQVTQMGQEVILRCVPISNHLYFYWYRQILGQKVEFLVSFYNNEISEKSEIFDDQFSVERPDGSNFTLKIRSTKLEDSAMYFCASSEGTGFNTDTQYFGPGTRLTVL.